The next 20 T cell receptor beta chains were all read from a single sample in a study of blood T cell repertoires in COVID-19. Using immunoSEQ multiplex PCR, the repertoire was profiled, and TCRdb retains in-frame clones only, with some absent. This table has around 140,000 clones, approximately 90% appearing once. Sequencing was carried out using peripheral blood. The source is a human donor with COVID-19, enrolled during active disease. The donor label of this sample is uncertain.

This chain connects TRBV6-1 to TRBJ2-7; 10 bases line up with TRBD1. Germline V gives CDR1 MNHNS, CDR2 SASEGT. The CDR3 spans 18 residues. V trimming: 3 bases; J trimming: 5 bases; junction bases outside the gene matches: 16. The CDR3 region has the DNA TGTGCCAGCAGTGAGCTCTCCGGGACAGGGGAAAAGGCACACGAGCAGTACTTC. Translated, it gives CASSELSGTGEKAHEQYF.

CDR3 sequence: CASSSSGHLYNEQFF. CDR3 sequence (DNA): TGTGCCAGCAGTTCCTCGGGACACCTTTACAATGAGCAGTTCTTC. The rearrangement links TRBV6-5 to TRBJ2-1; D may be TRBD1 (6 bases). The germline V gene encodes CDR1 MNHEY and CDR2 SVGAGI. The CDR3 spans 15 residues. V was pared by 4 bases and J by 4 bases, with 14 bases between.

This rearrangement joins TRBV6-6 to TRBJ2-7, with D possibly matching TRBD2 (5 bases). Germline V CDR1 and CDR2: MNHNY, SVGAGI (reference sequence). CDR3 length: 11 amino acids. Trimming took 11 bases from V and 6 from J, leaving 14 bases between them. In DNA, the CDR3 is TGTGCCGCTGGGCGGGCGAGCGAGCAGTACTTC. Its translation: CAAGRASEQYF.

The chain combines TRBV28 with TRBJ2-2, with 9 bases that match TRBD2. With 0 bases clipped from V and 3 bases from J, the junction kept 5 bases outside the gene matches. Looked up from germline, CDR1 is MDHEN and CDR2 is SYDVKM. The CDR3 consists of 17 residues. The CDR3 DNA is TGTGCCAGCAGTTTATGGCGGGGGGGCCCTTACACCGGGGAGCTGTTTTTT. Translating gives CASSLWRGGPYTGELFF.

The CDR3 region is CASSQVLVAQGGEKLFF. The CDR3 bases are TGTGCCAGCAGCCAAGTGCTGGTTGCACAGGGAGGGGAAAAACTGTTTTTT. The rearrangement uses TRBV3-1 (or the pseudogene TRBV3-2) and TRBJ1-4; tentatively, D is TRBD1 (6 bases). The ends were cut back, 1 base at V and 8 bases at J, with 20 bases in the middle. CDR3 length: 17 residues. CDR1 and CDR2 (germline): LGHDT, YNNKEL (reference sequence).

The genes are TRBV6-2 or TRBV6-3 and TRBJ2-5; D might be TRBD2 (5 bases). V was shortened by 3 bases and J by 3 bases, with 8 bases between the two germline ends. Germline CDR1 MNHEY, CDR2 SVGEGT. The CDR3 sequence is 13 residues long. CDR3 loop: CASSYSGKETQYF. As DNA, the CDR3 is TGTGCCAGCAGTTATTCGGGGAAAGAGACCCAGTACTTC.

J is TRBJ1-2 and V is TRBV5-1; 9 bases map to TRBD1. The CDR3 is 16 residues long. CDR1 is SGHRS and CDR2 is YFSETQ in the germline V gene. Unmatched junction bases numbered 7, after V lost 4 bases and J lost 0 bases. DNA for the CDR3: TGCGCCAGCAGCCCCGGGACAGGGAGGACTAACTATGGCTACACCTTC. Its translation is CASSPGTGRTNYGYTF.

The chain couples TRBV11-2 to TRBJ1-2; D possibly corresponds to TRBD1 (6 bases). V gave up 6 bases and J gave up 8 bases, with 13 bases separating them. Germline CDR1 is SGHAT and CDR2 is FQNNGV. This CDR3 has 12 amino acids. CDR3 in amino acids: CASSWAGDGYTF. The CDR3, as DNA: TGTGCCAGCAGTTGGGCAGGGGACGGCTACACCTTC.

In DNA form, the CDR3 reads TGTGCCAGCAGCCGGACAGCGGCTAGTGAGCAGTTCTTC. It codes for CASSRTAASEQFF. The chain joins TRBV14 to TRBJ2-1, with TRBD1 as a possible D gene (6 bases). The CDR3 loop spans 13 amino acids. The V and J ends lost 4 bases and 9 bases respectively, with 13 bases between them. Germline values: CDR1 SGHDN, CDR2 FVKESK.

V is TRBV19 and J is TRBJ2-1, with D perhaps matching TRBD2 (5 bases). V was cut by 5 bases and J by 4 bases, with 9 bases left in between. CDR1 is LNHDA, CDR2 SQIVND, per germline (reference sequence). The CDR3 is 13 residues long. The CDR3 DNA is TGTGCCAGTAGTCCGGAGGTTTACAATGAGCAGTTCTTC. It translates to CASSPEVYNEQFF.

The chain uses TRBV6-2 or TRBV6-3 and TRBJ2-7, with D possibly being TRBD1 (6 bases). Germline V gene data show CDR1 as MNHEY and CDR2 as SVGEGT. V lost 4 bases to trimming and J lost 2 bases, with 9 bases between them. This CDR3 comprises 13 residues. The CDR3 is CASSSTGAYEQYF. The DNA of the CDR3 is TGTGCCAGCAGTTCGACAGGAGCCTACGAGCAGTACTTC.

The gene calls are TRBV27 and TRBJ2-5; D gene unclear. Trimming shortened V by 4 bases and J by 5 bases, and 5 bases separated the two germline ends. CDR1 is MNHEY and CDR2 is SMNVEV in the germline V gene (reference sequence). The length of the CDR3 is 11 residues. The DNA for the CDR3 is TGTGCCAGCAGTTCTCGGGAGACCCAGTACTTC. Translation gives CASSSRETQYF.

This clone was seen only a few times. The chain joins TRBV5-1 to TRBJ1-5, with D uncertain. V was trimmed by 0 bases and J by 7 bases, leaving 11 bases between them. The V gene's germline CDR1 is SGHRS and CDR2 YFSETQ. The CDR3 is 14 amino acids. The CDR3 protein is CASSLEPGGQPQHF. DNA of the CDR3: TGCGCCAGCAGCTTGGAGCCGGGCGGGCAGCCCCAGCATTTT.

This clone has only one observation. The V call is TRBV5-1, the J call TRBJ1-2; D gene uncertain. This CDR3 comprises 15 residues. In germline, CDR1 is SGHRS, CDR2 YFSETQ. Trimming took off 4 bases at V and 3 bases at J, with 16 bases between the two ends. The CDR3 DNA is TGCGCCAGCAGCCCAACCTCACAAGATTACTATGGCTACACCTTC. Translated: CASSPTSQDYYGYTF. Full variable domain (rest looked up from reference TRBV5-1 and TRBJ1-2): KAGVTQTPRYLIKTRGQQVTLSCSPISGHRSVSWYQQTPGQGLQFLFEYFSETQRNKGNFPGRFSGRQFSNSRSEMNVSTLELGDSALYLCASSPTSQDYYGYTFGSGTRLTVV.

The chain has TRBV5-4 and TRBJ2-7; 8 nucleotides align to TRBD1. CDR3 length: 19 residues. The V and J ends lost 5 bases and 0 bases, in that order; junction bases with no gene match: 19. The germline CDR1 and CDR2 sequences are SGHNT and YYREEE (reference sequence). DNA of the CDR3: TGTGCCAGCAGATCGGACGGACAGGGTGTTCCAGGGATCTCCTACGAGCAGTACTTC. Residues: CASRSDGQGVPGISYEQYF.

This clone has just one count. The gene calls are TRBV3-1 (or the pseudogene TRBV3-2) and TRBJ1-2, with TRBD1 as a possible D gene (5 bases). The germline V and J ends were trimmed by 0 bases and 4 bases, with 12 bases remaining between them. This CDR3 region has 15 residues. Germline lookup yields CDR1 LGHDT and CDR2 YNNKEL (reference sequence). CDR3 sequence (DNA): TGTGCCAGCAGCCAAGATGTTACAGGAGTCTATGGCTACACCTTC. Translating gives CASSQDVTGVYGYTF.

This chain links TRBV5-1 with TRBJ2-2; D perhaps matches TRBD2 (6 bases). Per germline, CDR1 SGHRS and CDR2 YFSETQ. CDR3 length: 14 residues. Between the trimmed V and J ends, which lost 4 bases and 6 bases, there was a span of 13 bases. CDR3 residues: CASSQGDFAGELFF. As DNA, the CDR3 is TGCGCCAGCAGCCAAGGGGACTTTGCCGGGGAGCTGTTTTTT.

The chain employs TRBV5-1 and TRBJ2-3; 7 bases match TRBD1. Germline V gives CDR1 SGHRS, CDR2 YFSETQ. The CDR3 runs to 14 residues. Trimming cost V 4 bases and J 5 bases; bases outside gene matches: 7. The DNA for the CDR3 is TGCGCCAGCAGCGCAAGATACAGGGGAGATACGCAGTATTTT. Residues: CASSARYRGDTQYF.

V is TRBV11-2 and J is TRBJ2-2, with D hard to call. Trimming pared 0 bases from V and 8 bases from J, leaving 4 bases between. CDR3 length equals 12 residues. Germline lookup yields CDR1 SGHAT and CDR2 FQNNGV. In DNA, the CDR3 is TGTGCCAGCAGCTTAGACGCGGGGGAGCTGTTTTTT. Protein: CASSLDAGELFF.

The J gene is TRBJ1-2, the V gene TRBV5-5; D is unclear. Germline lookup yields CDR1 SGHKS and CDR2 YYEKEE (reference sequence). This CDR3 region has 13 residues. The ends were cut back, 0 bases at V and 4 bases at J, with 7 bases in the middle. The DNA for the CDR3 is TGTGCCAGCAGCTTGGAGGCGGGCTATGGCTACACCTTC. Amino acid sequence: CASSLEAGYGYTF.